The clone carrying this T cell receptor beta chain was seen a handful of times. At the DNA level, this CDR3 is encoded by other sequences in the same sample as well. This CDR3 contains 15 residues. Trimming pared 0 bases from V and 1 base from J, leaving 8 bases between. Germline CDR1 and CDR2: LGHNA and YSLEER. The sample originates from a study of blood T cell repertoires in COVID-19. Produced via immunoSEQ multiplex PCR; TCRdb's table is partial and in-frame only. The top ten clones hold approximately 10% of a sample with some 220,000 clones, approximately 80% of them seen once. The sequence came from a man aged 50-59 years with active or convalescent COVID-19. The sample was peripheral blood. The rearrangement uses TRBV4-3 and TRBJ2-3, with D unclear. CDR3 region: CASSQDGRGTDTQYF. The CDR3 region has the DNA TGCGCCAGCAGCCAAGATGGTAGAGGCACAGATACGCAGTATTTT.